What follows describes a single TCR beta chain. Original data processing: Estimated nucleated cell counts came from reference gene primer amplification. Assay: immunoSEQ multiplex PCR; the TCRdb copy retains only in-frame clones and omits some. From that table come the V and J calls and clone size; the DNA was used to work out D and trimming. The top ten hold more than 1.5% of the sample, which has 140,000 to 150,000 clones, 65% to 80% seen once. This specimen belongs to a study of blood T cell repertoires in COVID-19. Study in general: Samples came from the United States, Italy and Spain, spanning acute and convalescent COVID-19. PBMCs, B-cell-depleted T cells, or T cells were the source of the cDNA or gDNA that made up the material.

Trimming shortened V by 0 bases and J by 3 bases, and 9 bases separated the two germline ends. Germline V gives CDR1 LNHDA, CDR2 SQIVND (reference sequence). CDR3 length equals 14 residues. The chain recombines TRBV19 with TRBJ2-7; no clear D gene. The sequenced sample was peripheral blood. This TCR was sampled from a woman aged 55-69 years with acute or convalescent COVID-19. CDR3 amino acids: CASSIDSAGYEQYF. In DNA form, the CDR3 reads TGTGCCAGTAGTATAGATTCGGCAGGCTACGAGCAGTACTTC.